This T cell receptor (beta chain) was found in a study of blood T cell repertoires in COVID-19. This clone appeared a single time. V dropped 2 bases and J dropped 4; count of bases not matched to a gene: 5. The CDR3 spans 15 residues. Germline values: CDR1 SGDLS, CDR2 YYNGEE. As processed by the authors: Amplification from reference gene primers served as the basis for estimated nucleated cell counts. Some clones are missing from TCRdb's copy, which holds only in-frame ones; the method was immunoSEQ multiplex PCR. V, J and clone size reflect that table, while D and trimming were determined from the DNA. The sample contains about 130,000 clones, 84% of which appear only once. The study assigned cohorts using participant-reported clinical history.

The sample consisted of PBMCs or T cells enriched from blood (not recorded which). The receptor was derived from a man aged 40-49 years with acute COVID-19. V gene TRBV9 combines with J gene TRBJ2-3; 9 bases are shared with TRBD2. The CDR3, as DNA: TGTGCCAGCAGCGTGAATAGCGGGGGCTCAGATACGCAGTATTTT. Translation: CASSVNSGGSDTQYF.